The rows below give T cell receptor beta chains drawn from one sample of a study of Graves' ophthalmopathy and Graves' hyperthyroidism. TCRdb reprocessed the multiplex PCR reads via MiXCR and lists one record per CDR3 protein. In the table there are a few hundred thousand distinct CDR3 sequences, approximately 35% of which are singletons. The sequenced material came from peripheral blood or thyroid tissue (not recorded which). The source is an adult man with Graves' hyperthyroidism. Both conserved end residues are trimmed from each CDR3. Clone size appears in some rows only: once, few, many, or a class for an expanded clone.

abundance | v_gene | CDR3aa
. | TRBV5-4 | ASSLGTGNTQY
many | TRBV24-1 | ATKGTGGNTEAF
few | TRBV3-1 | ASSQEGGTNEKLF
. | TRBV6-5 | ASRYLPTGSHNSPLH
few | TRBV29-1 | SVEEHGWEFGNTIY
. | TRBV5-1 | TSSATGGRQETQY
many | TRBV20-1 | SARVGTFEAF
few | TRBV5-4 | ASSPALGGNTGELF
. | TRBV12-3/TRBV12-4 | ASSPGGYYNEQF
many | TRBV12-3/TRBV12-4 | ASSATNTGELF
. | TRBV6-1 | ASSEVGPGTSYEQY
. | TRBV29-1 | SASEGAHTEAF
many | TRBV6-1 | ATSMFTGELF
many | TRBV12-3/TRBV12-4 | ASRTTDRDEQY
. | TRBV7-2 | ASSPSGSGYT
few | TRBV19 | ASETGTGGAGELF
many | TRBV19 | ASRADRGWGYT
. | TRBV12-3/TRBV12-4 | ASSPHRGQVGNQPQH
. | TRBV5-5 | ASSYSPGPMTEAF
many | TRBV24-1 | ATSDPPGGKQPQH
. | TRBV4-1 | ASSQGPGYDYGYT
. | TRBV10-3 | ASSYYPGLAVETQY
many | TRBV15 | ATSTGQGGFYGYT
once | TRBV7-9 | ASSLTGTSGTGGNQPQH
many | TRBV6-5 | ASSYPGQEETQY
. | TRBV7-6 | ASSFQFSTDTQY
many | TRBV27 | ASREMGQGAGQPQH
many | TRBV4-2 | ASSQGTSIETQY
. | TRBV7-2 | ASSLRSGGAHLELF
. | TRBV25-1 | ASSPGQRTTEAF
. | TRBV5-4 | ASRPGRSNEQF
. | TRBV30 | AWSLPGKQY
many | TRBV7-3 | ASSLPRHLPLNYGYT
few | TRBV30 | AWSDATEAF
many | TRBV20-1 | SALDSPDGYT
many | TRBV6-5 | ASSYSPGSPLH
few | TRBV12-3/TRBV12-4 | ASSLSQFSGNTIY
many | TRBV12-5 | ASGSGQLPQH
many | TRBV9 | ASSGTGSQQPQH
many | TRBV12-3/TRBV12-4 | ASSLAGQVHSPLH
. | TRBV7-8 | ASSQGQSSYEQY
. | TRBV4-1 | ASSQLYSGASNEKLF
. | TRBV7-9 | ASSLMASSYNSPLH
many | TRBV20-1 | SARQGYSNQPQH
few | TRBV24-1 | ATLVKELPTISPRRRF
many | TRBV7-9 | ASSTRTSGGSYEQY
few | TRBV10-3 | ASSSSTGPTDTQY
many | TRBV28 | ASRDSTATYEQY
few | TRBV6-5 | ASRRQGAPNQPQH
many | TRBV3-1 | ASSRVQETQY
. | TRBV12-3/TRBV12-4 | ASSFEGSNTEAF
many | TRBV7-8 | ASSLVDGDNEQY
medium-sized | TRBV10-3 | AISKGGRYEQY
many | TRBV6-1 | ASSEVQAGYPNSPLH
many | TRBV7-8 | ASSTDRVETQY
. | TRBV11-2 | ASSHLTGALNTEAF
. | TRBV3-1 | ASSQGAANYGYT
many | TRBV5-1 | ASSPGTPSYEQY
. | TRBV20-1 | SARLAGGWQGNQPQH
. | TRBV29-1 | SVSDREVRETQY